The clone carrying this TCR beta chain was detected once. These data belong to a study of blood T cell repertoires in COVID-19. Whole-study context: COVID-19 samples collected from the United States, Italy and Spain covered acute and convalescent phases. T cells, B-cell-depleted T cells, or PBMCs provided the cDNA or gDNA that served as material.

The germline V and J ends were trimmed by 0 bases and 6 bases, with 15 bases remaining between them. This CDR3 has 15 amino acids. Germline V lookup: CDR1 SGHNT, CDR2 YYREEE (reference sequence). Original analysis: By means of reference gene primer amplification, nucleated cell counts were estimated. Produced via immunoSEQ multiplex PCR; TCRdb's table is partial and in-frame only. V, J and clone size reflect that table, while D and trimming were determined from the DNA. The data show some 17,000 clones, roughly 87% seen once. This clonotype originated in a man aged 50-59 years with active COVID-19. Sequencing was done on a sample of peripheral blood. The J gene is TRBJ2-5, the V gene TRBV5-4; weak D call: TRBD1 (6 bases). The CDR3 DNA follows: TGTGCCAGCAGCTTGGAAGGGGGAGTGAAAAAGACCCAGTACTTC. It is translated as CASSLEGGVKKTQYF.